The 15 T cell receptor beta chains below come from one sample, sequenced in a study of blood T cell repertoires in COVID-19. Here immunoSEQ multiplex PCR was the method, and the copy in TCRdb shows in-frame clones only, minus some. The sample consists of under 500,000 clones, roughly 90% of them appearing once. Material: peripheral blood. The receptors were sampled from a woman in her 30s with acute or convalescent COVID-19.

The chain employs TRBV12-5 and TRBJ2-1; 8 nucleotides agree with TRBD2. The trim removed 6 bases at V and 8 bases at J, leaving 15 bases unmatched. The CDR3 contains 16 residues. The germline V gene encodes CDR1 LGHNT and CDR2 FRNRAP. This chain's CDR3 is CASGFGIAGIEDEQFF. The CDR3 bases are TGTGCTAGTGGGTTTGGGATAGCGGGAATAGAGGATGAGCAGTTCTTC. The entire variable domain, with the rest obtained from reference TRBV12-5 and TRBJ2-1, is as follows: DARVTQTPRHKVTEMGQEVTMRCQPILGHNTVFWYRQTMMQGLELLAYFRNRAPLDDSGMPKDRFSAEMPDATLATLKIQPSEPRDSAVYFCASGFGIAGIEDEQFFGPGTRLTVL.

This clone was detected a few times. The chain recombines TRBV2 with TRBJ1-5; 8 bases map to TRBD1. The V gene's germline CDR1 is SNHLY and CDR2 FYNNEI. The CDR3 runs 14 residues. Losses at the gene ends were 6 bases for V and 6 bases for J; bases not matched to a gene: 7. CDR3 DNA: TGTGCCAGCAGGGGAGGACAGGGTCGTCAGCCCCAGCATTTT. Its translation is CASRGGQGRQPQHF. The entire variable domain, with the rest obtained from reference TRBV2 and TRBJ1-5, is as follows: EPEVTQTPSHQVTQMGQEVILRCVPISNHLYFYWYRQILGQKVEFLVSFYNNEISEKSEIFDDQFSVERPDGSNFTLKIRSTKLEDSAMYFCASRGGQGRQPQHFGDGTRLSIL.

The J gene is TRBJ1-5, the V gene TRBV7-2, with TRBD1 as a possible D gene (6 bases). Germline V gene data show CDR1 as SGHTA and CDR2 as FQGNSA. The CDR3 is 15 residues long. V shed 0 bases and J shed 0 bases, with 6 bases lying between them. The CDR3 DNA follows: TGTGCCAGCAGCTTAGCGGGGGCTAGCAATCAGCCCCAGCATTTT. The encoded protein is CASSLAGASNQPQHF.

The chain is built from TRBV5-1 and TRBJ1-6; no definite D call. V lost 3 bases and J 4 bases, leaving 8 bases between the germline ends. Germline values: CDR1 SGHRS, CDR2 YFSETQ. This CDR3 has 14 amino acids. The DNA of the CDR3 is TGCGCCAGCAGCTCCGCCGGGTATAATTCACCCCTCCACTTT. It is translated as CASSSAGYNSPLHF.

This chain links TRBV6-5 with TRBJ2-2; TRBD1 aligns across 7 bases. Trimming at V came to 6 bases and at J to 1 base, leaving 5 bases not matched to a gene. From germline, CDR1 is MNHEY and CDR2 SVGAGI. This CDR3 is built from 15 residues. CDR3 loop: CASRHDRVNTGELFF. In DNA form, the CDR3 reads TGTGCCAGCAGGCACGACAGGGTGAACACCGGGGAGCTGTTTTTT.

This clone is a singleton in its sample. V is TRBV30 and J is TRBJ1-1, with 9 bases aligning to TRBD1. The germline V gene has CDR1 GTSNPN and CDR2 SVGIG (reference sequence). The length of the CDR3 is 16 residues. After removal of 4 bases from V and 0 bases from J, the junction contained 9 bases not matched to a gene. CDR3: CAWTRGTGRMNTEAFF. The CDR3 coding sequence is TGTGCCTGGACCCGAGGGACAGGGAGGATGAACACTGAAGCTTTCTTT.

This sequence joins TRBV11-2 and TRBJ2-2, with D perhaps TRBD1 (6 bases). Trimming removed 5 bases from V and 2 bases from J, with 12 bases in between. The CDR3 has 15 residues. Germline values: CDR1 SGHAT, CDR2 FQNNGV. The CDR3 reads CASSEDRPNTGELFF. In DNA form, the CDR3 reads TGTGCCAGCAGCGAGGACAGACCAAACACCGGGGAGCTGTTTTTT.

CDR3 region: CASSHRDRQETQYF. CDR3 nucleotides: TGTGCCAGCAGCCACCGGGACAGGCAAGAGACCCAGTACTTC. This sequence joins TRBV11-3 and TRBJ2-5; 8 positions match TRBD1. The CDR3 is made up of 14 amino acids. Germline CDR1 and CDR2: SGHNT and YENEEA. V shed 5 bases and J 2 bases; nucleotides not matched to a gene: 4.

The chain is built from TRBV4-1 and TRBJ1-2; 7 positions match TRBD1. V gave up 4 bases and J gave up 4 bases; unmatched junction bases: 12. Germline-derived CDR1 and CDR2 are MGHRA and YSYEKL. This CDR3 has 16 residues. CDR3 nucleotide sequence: TGCGCCAGCAGCCCCGACCCGACAGGGACGGTCTATGGCTACACCTTC. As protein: CASSPDPTGTVYGYTF.

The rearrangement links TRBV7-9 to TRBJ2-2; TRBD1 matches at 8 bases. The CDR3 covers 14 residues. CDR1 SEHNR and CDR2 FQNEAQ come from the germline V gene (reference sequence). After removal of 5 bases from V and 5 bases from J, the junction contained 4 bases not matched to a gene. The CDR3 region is CASSTRTGTGELFF. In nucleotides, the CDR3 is TGTGCCAGCAGCACCCGGACAGGGACCGGGGAGCTGTTTTTT.

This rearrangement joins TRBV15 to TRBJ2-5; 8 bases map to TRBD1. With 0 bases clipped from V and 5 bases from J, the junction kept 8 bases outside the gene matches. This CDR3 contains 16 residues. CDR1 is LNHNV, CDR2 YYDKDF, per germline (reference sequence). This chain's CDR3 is CATSRDLRTGKETQYF. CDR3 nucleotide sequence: TGTGCCACCAGCAGAGATCTCCGGACAGGGAAGGAGACCCAGTACTTC.

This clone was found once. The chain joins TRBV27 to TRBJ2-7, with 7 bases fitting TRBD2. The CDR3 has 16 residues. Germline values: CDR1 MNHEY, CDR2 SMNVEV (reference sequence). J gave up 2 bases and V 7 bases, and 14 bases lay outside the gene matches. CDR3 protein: CASKAGTTLPTYEQYF. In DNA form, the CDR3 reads TGTGCCAGCAAGGCGGGGACTACATTACCAACCTACGAGCAGTACTTC.

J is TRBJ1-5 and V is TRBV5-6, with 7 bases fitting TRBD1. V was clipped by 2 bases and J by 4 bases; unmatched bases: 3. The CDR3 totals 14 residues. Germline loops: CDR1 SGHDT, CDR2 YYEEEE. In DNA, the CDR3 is TGTGCCAGCAGCTTAGGGGGCTTTAATCAGCCCCAGCATTTT. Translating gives CASSLGGFNQPQHF. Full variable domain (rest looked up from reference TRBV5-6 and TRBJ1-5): DAGVTQSPTHLIKTRGQQVTLRCSPKSGHDTVSWYQQALGQGPQFIFQYYEEEERQRGNFPDRFSGHQFPNYSSELNVNALLLGDSALYLCASSLGGFNQPQHFGDGTRLSIL.

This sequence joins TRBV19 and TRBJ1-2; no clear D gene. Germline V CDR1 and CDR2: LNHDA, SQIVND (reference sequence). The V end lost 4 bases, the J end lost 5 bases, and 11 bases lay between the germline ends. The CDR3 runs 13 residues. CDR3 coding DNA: TGTGCCAGTAGTAGAAGTGGGAGGTATGGCTACACCTTC. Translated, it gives CASSRSGRYGYTF.

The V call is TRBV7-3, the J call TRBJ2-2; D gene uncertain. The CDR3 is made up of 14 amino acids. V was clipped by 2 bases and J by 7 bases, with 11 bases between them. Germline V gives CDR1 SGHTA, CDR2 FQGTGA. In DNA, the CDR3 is TGTGCCAGCAGCTTATTAGGAGAGTACGGGGAGCTGTTTTTT. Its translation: CASSLLGEYGELFF.